The T cell receptor beta chain under discussion was sequenced for a study of blood T cells in healthy people across ages. As to this clonotype: Its antigen is not identified.

J lost 2 bases, V lost 7 bases, and 7 bases had no gene match. The CDR3 is 15 residues long. The study's findings and limits: Long-lived donors had more naive CD4+ cells and higher diversity than aged donors. Estimated diversity that came from one million T cells was considered an underestimate.

A second 7 to 11 cycle PCR used barcoded and J-beta primers. TCRdb ran MiXCR on the 5' RACE reads and lists one entry per CDR3 protein. Counted here are over 700,000 distinct CDR3 sequences, approximately 25% occurring once; the ten biggest clones make up 9.4%. These same data were also listed under a study on T cells of mothers and their children. As reported in that work: In each mother, TCR beta CDR3 reads exceeded 10 million; in each child, they numbered some 3 million.

This sequence was found in a boy under 18 in good health. Specimen: blood. The genes are TRBV12-3 or TRBV12-4 and TRBJ2-3; 9 bases are shared with TRBD1. Written as DNA, the CDR3 is TGTGCCAGCACCGCCGGGACAGGGTACACAGATACGCAGTATTTT. Its protein product is CASTAGTGYTDTQYF.